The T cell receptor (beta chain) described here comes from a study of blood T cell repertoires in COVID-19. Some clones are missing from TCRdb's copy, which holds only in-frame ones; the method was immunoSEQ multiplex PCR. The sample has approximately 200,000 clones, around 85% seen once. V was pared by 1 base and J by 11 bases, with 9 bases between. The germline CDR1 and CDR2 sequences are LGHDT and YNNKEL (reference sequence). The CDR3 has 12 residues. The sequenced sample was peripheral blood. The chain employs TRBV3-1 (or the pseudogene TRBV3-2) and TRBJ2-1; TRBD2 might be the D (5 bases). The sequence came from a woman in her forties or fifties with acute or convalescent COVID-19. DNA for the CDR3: TGTGCCAGCAGCCAAGTCGAGGGAAAGCAGTTCTTC. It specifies CASSQVEGKQFF.